This TCR beta chain emerged from a study of graft-versus-host responses after intestinal transplantation. About the study: Among the recipients, all got anti-thymocyte globulin induction and then tacrolimus and steroids for about 3 years.

Sequencing used immunoSEQ multiplex PCR; TCRdb keeps in-frame clones, though not all of them. The sample lists over 70,000 clones; roughly 94% were seen once. CDR1 is MDHEN, CDR2 SYDVKM, per germline. V was pared by 5 bases and J by 4 bases, with 12 bases between. The CDR3 runs 14 residues. As concerns this clone: Its antigen is unidentified.

The chain couples TRBV28 to TRBJ2-1; a possible D gene is TRBD2 (5 bases). Source: unstimulated CD8+ T cells sorted from spleen or lymph node cells, taken before intestinal transplant. This sequence originates from a human donor who received an intestinal transplant. The CDR3 protein is CASSREGEYNEQFF. CDR3 DNA sequence: TGTGCCAGCAGTAGAGAGGGAGAGTACAATGAGCAGTTCTTC.